The source of this T cell receptor beta chain is a study of T cells in Graves' hyperthyroidism and ophthalmopathy. Overall study results and limits: Blood also contained most expanded thyroid clonotypes above 0.001. A model built on 13 V-J features separated ophthalmopathy from stable hyperthyroidism.

Pregnant or lactating patients were excluded, as were those with uncontrolled infection or other autoimmune disease. RNA transcripts provided the source from which TCR beta CDR3 regions were amplified. The HTBI primer set drove a first-round RT-PCR of the TCR CDR3. TCRdb reprocessed the multiplex PCR reads with MiXCR, giving one entry per CDR3 protein. The table records roughly 45,000 distinct CDR3 sequences, about 52% of them present only once. In germline, CDR1 is DFQATT, CDR2 SNEGSKA (reference sequence). There are 15 residues in the CDR3. The V and J ends lost 4 bases and 5 bases, in that order; junction bases with no gene match: 7. In this sample, this clonotype turned up a few times. The target antigen is unknown.

The sequenced sample was peripheral blood or thyroid tissue (not recorded which). The chain couples TRBV20-1 to TRBJ2-5; TRBD2 matches at 13 bases. This TCR came from a woman aged 50 to 60 with Graves' hyperthyroidism. The CDR3 here is CSAIRTSGSRETQYF. For the CDR3, the DNA is TGCAGTGCTATAAGGACTAGCGGGAGTAGGGAGACCCAGTACTTC.